These 5 T cell receptor beta chains came from one sample sequenced in a study of shared clonotypes between healthy human individuals. Using immunoSEQ multiplex PCR, the repertoire was profiled, and TCRdb retains in-frame clones only, with some absent. The data show some 1,900,000 clones, about 95% seen once. Naive CD8 cells lacked CD45RO, underwent positive selection for CCR7 and left out terminally differentiated effector memory CD45RA+ cells. The sample comprised naive CD8+ T cells sorted from blood. These receptors all stem from a man aged 18-30 years in good health.

The J gene is TRBJ1-2, the V gene TRBV19; 9 bases are shared with TRBD1. Unmatched junction bases numbered 8, after V lost 6 bases and J lost 0 bases. Germline-derived CDR1 and CDR2 are LNHDA and SQIVND (reference sequence). This CDR3 contains 16 residues. The CDR3 DNA reads as TGTGCCAGTAGAAGGGACAGGGAGGGAACTAACTATGGCTACACCTTC. Protein product: CASRRDREGTNYGYTF. Drawing the rest from reference TRBV19 and TRBJ1-2, the complete variable domain is DGGITQSPKYLFRKEGQNVTLSCEQNLNHDAMYWYRQDPGQGLRLIYYSQIVNDFQKGDIAEGYSVSREKKESFPLTVTSAQKNPTAFYLCASRRDREGTNYGYTFGSGTRLTVV.

The chain is built from TRBV7-9 and TRBJ2-7, with 12 positions matching TRBD2. This CDR3 region has 16 residues. CDR1 is SEHNR, CDR2 FQNEAQ, per germline (reference sequence). J gave up 7 bases and V 1 base, and 8 bases lay outside the gene matches. CDR3 sequence: CASSLGRLAGVEEQYF. The CDR3 nucleotides are TGTGCCAGCAGCTTAGGCCGACTAGCGGGAGTGGAAGAGCAGTACTTC.

The genes are TRBV5-4 and TRBJ2-3; D is uncertain. Deletions cut 0 bases from V and 5 bases from J, with 13 bases between. CDR3 length: 15 amino acids. Per the germline V gene, CDR1 is SGHNT and CDR2 is YYREEE (reference sequence). The CDR3 sequence is CASSLGVGHGDTQYF. As DNA, the CDR3 is TGTGCCAGCAGCTTGGGTGTTGGTCATGGAGATACGCAGTATTTT.

The DNA for the CDR3 is TGTGCCATACGAGGCGGGGGGGCTTATAATGAGCAGTTCTTC. It translates to CAIRGGGAYNEQFF. The rearrangement uses TRBV7-2 and TRBJ2-1; 9 bases map to TRBD2. There are 14 residues in the CDR3. Germline CDR1 SGHTA, CDR2 FQGNSA. V trimming: 10 bases; J trimming: 7 bases; junction bases outside the gene matches: 11.

V and J are TRBV7-3 and TRBJ2-3; 11 nucleotides line up with TRBD2. Germline assignment: CDR1 SGHTA and CDR2 FQGTGA. The CDR3 length is 16 residues. Trimming cost V 6 bases and J 2 bases; bases outside gene matches: 7. CDR3 sequence (DNA): TGTGCCAGCAGGTCATTACTAGCGGGGGTCACAGATACGCAGTATTTT. This codes for CASRSLLAGVTDTQYF.